A selection of T cell receptor beta chains follows, all from one sample in a study of blood T cell repertoires in COVID-19. TCRdb's table, derived via immunoSEQ multiplex PCR, lists solely in-frame clones and lacks some. The sample includes almost 200,000 clones, approximately 87% of them seen just once. The sample comprised peripheral blood. The source of these receptors is a woman in her 70s with acute or convalescent COVID-19. Each CDR3 is given with its conserved first and last residue. The D gene is left open where the match is weak. Some rows have no size entry. The others give once, few or many, or a class for an expanded clone.

clone size	D gene	V gene	J gene	CDR3 DNA	CDR3 protein
-	-	TRBV7-2	TRBJ1-1	TGTGCCACCCGCCAGGGGCTGAACACTGAAGCTTTCTTT	CATRQGLNTEAFF
-	-	TRBV7-6	TRBJ2-7	TGTGCCAGCAGCTTACTAGTTTCCTACGAGCAGTACTTC	CASSLLVSYEQYF
-	TRBD2	TRBV28	TRBJ2-5	TGTGCCAGCAGTTTATGGGGGGGGGTCGAGACCCAGTACTTC	CASSLWGGVETQYF
-	TRBD2	TRBV6-6	TRBJ2-3	TGTGCCAGCAGTTGGGGAGGGCCTAGCACAGATACGCAGTATTTT	CASSWGGPSTDTQYF
-	TRBD1	TRBV2	TRBJ1-5	TGTGCCAGCAGTGAAGCTGGGACAGGGCCCCAGCATTTT	CASSEAGTGPQHF
-	TRBD1	TRBV19	TRBJ1-1	TGTGCCAGTAGTATGCAGGGGGACACTGAAGCTTTCTTT	CASSMQGDTEAFF
once	TRBD1	TRBV5-1	TRBJ1-5	TGCGCCAGCAGCTTGGAGACAGGGCGGCAGCCCCAGCATTTT	CASSLETGRQPQHF
-	-	TRBV20-1	TRBJ2-7	TGCAGTGCTAGTCAGCACAGCGGTTCCTACGAGCAGTACTTC	CSASQHSGSYEQYF
-	TRBD1	TRBV6-5	TRBJ1-5	TGTGCCAGCAGCGGGACAGGGGAGGGGCCCCAGCATTTT	CASSGTGEGPQHF
once	-	TRBV27	TRBJ1-1	TGTGCCAGCAGGTGGGCCGGGCGGGGGAACACTGAAGCTTTCTTT	CASRWAGRGNTEAFF
-	-	TRBV18	TRBJ1-2	TGTGCCAGCTCACCAATCAGGGGTTTAAACTATGGCTACACCTTC	CASSPIRGLNYGYTF
few	TRBD1	TRBV10-3	TRBJ1-1	TGTGCCGCCACACAGGGGGCTGACACTGAAGCTTTCTTT	CAATQGADTEAFF
-	-	TRBV18	TRBJ1-4	TGTGCCAGCTCACCAATGAGGGCTACAGGGATTCGCGAAAAACTGTTTTTT	CASSPMRATGIREKLFF
few	TRBD1	TRBV6-6	TRBJ1-5	TGTGCCAGCAGTCTTCTGGGACAGGAGATCTATAGCAATCAGCCCCAGCATTTT	CASSLLGQEIYSNQPQHF
-	TRBD1	TRBV7-8	TRBJ1-2	TGTGCCAGCAGCTTAGGGCCCCTGAGGGGGCGAGACACCTTC	CASSLGPLRGRDTF
-	-	TRBV5-6	TRBJ1-6	TGTGCCAGCAGCTTGCACAGTGAAGGTTCACCCCTCCACTTT	CASSLHSEGSPLHF
-	TRBD1	TRBV6-1	TRBJ1-1	TGTGCCAGCAGTGATGGGACAGCAAACACTGAAGCTTTCTTT	CASSDGTANTEAFF
-	-	TRBV24-1	TRBJ1-4	TGTGCCACCAGTGACTCGCCGTTGAAAAGAGAAAATGAAAAACTGTTTTTT	CATSDSPLKRENEKLFF